This T cell receptor beta chain was obtained from a study of cytomegalovirus exposure and HLA in healthy donors. On the study more broadly: According to later analysis, the same platform produced the 120 validation and under 700 first-cohort repertoires.

Here immunoSEQ multiplex PCR was the method, and the copy in TCRdb shows in-frame clones only, minus some. Here the sample spans roughly 260,000 clones, around 89% being singletons. The CDR3 has 16 amino acids. CDR1 is MGHRA and CDR2 is YSYEKL in the germline V gene. Trimming left V 6 bases short and J 2 bases short, with 17 bases between. This clonotype originated in a woman aged 18-29 years in good health and CMV-seronegative. This chain links TRBV4-1 with TRBJ2-1; D may be TRBD1 (6 bases). Input material: PBMCs. Here the CDR3 reads CASRPLTGITYNEQFF. CDR3 coding DNA: TGCGCCAGCAGACCCCTAACAGGGATCACCTACAATGAGCAGTTCTTC.